Presented here are 10 T cell receptor beta chains from one specimen sequenced in a study of beta chain features in type 1 diabetes. Expressed TCRB transcripts were sequenced after all isolated RNA was converted to cDNA. Measured with immunoSEQ multiplex PCR; TCRdb has only the in-frame clones, and not every one. Of 35,000 to 50,000 clones in the sample, roughly 50% were seen once. The sequenced material came from stem cell memory CD4+ T cells from blood. Receptor source: a woman under 40 in good health.

The chain uses TRBV18 and TRBJ2-7; no reliable D call. V dropped 2 bases and J dropped 0 bases, with 5 bases sitting between them. Germline V gene lookup returns CDR1 KGHSH and CDR2 LQKENI. There are 13 residues in the CDR3. Written as DNA, the CDR3 is TGTGCCAGCTCACCAGTGAGCTCCTACGAGCAGTACTTC. Protein sequence: CASSPVSSYEQYF.

The V gene is TRBV9, the J gene TRBJ2-7; tentative D call: TRBD2 (5 bases). The CDR3 consists of 13 residues. The V gene lost 0 bases and the J gene lost 5 bases, with 9 bases spanning the gap. Germline CDR1 SGDLS, CDR2 YYNGEE. The CDR3 bases are TGTGCCAGCAGCGTAGCGGGATTAAACGAGCAGTACTTC. Encoded protein: CASSVAGLNEQYF.

The chain carries TRBV18 and TRBJ2-5; no firm D call. From germline, CDR1 is KGHSH and CDR2 LQKENI. Trimming shortened V by 0 bases and J by 4 bases, and 3 bases separated the two germline ends. There are 12 residues in the CDR3. The CDR3 DNA reads as TGTGCCAGCTCACCACCGAGAGAGACCCAGTACTTC. Protein: CASSPPRETQYF.

The chain has TRBV28 and TRBJ2-7, with TRBD2 identical over 10 bases. CDR1 and CDR2 (germline): MDHEN, SYDVKM. Trimming cost V 7 bases and J 3 bases; bases outside gene matches: 9. The CDR3 totals 15 residues. The CDR3 reads CASKGASGSFYEQYF. Written as DNA, the CDR3 is TGTGCCAGCAAGGGGGCTAGCGGGAGTTTCTACGAGCAGTACTTC.

This clone was seen just once. This rearrangement joins TRBV28 to TRBJ2-3; tentatively, D is TRBD1 (6 bases). CDR3 length: 14 amino acids. The germline gives CDR1 MDHEN, CDR2 SYDVKM. Trimming cost V 3 bases and J 5 bases, with 12 bases left between them. CDR3: CASSLGQGGDTQYF. The CDR3 DNA reads as TGTGCCAGCAGTTTGGGCCAAGGGGGAGATACGCAGTATTTT.

This sequence joins TRBV5-1 and TRBJ2-3; D gene unclear. The germline gives CDR1 SGHRS, CDR2 YFSETQ. The length of the CDR3 is 13 residues. Trimming cost V 2 bases and J 4 bases, with 8 bases left between them. CDR3 protein: CASSFTAPDTQYF. As DNA, the CDR3 is TGCGCCAGCAGCTTTACTGCACCAGATACGCAGTATTTT.

This chain joins TRBV6-5 and TRBJ2-7, with D perhaps matching TRBD1 (6 bases). In germline, CDR1 is MNHEY, CDR2 SVGAGI. This CDR3 contains 14 residues. The germline V and J ends were trimmed by 6 bases and 12 bases, with 24 bases remaining between them. The CDR3 sequence: CASSRTGRELWTYF. The DNA of the CDR3 is TGTGCCAGCAGCCGCACAGGGCGTGAATTGTGGACGTACTTC.

The rearrangement links TRBV18 to TRBJ2-1; no definite D call. There are 13 residues in the CDR3. Trimming left V 2 bases short and J 4 bases short, with 6 bases between. Germline V gene data show CDR1 as KGHSH and CDR2 as LQKENI. CDR3 nucleotide sequence: TGTGCCAGCTCACCAGGCATATACAATGAGCAGTTCTTC. Its translation is CASSPGIYNEQFF. The whole variable domain, remainder taken from reference TRBV18 and TRBJ2-1, is NAGVMQNPRHLVRRRGQEARLRCSPMKGHSHVYWYRQLPEEGLKFMVYLQKENIIDESGMPKERFSAEFPKEGPSILRIQQVVRGDSAAYFCASSPGIYNEQFFGPGTRLTVL.

The chain is built from TRBV28 and TRBJ2-3; 7 bases map to TRBD2. CDR3 length equals 14 residues. Germline trimming cut 5 bases from V and 4 bases from J; bases unmatched to any gene: 6. Germline CDR1 and CDR2: MDHEN and SYDVKM. The CDR3 DNA is TGTGCCAGCAGTCTGCAACGGGGGGCAGATACGCAGTATTTT. It codes for CASSLQRGADTQYF.

V gene TRBV19 combines with J gene TRBJ2-1, with 9 bases identical to TRBD2. The ends lost 5 bases at V and 0 bases at J; junction bases unmatched: 5. The CDR3 extends over 16 amino acids. Germline CDR1 is LNHDA and CDR2 is SQIVND (reference sequence). Written as DNA, the CDR3 is TGTGCCAGTAGTCCTTATAGCGGGAGCTCCTACAATGAGCAGTTCTTC. Protein product: CASSPYSGSSYNEQFF.